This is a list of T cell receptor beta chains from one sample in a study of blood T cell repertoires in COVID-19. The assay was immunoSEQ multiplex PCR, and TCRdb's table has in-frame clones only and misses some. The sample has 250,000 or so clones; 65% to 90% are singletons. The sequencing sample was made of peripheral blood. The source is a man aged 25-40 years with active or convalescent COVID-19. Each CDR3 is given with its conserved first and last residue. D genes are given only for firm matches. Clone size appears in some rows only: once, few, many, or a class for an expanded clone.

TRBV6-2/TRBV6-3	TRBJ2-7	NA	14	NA	TGTGCCAGCAGCCAAAGCAATCCTAGCTACGAGCAGTACTTC	CASSQSNPSYEQYF
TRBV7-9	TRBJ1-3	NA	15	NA	TGTGCCAGCAGGCGGGACGCCGGCTCTGGAAACACCATATATTTT	CASRRDAGSGNTIYF
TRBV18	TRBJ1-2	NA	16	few	TGTGCCAGCTCACCACAAGGAGGGGCGGGCGTCTATGGCTACACCTTC	CASSPQGGAGVYGYTF
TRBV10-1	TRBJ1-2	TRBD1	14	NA	TGCGCCAGCAGTCCCGATCGGGACAGATATGGCTACACCTTC	CASSPDRDRYGYTF
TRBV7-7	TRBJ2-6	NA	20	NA	TGTGCCAGCAGCCCTTCCCTTTCAGAGGTGACAGGCTCTGGGGCCAACGTCCTGACTTTC	CASSPSLSEVTGSGANVLTF
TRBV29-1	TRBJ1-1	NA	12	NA	TGCAGCGTCCGCACAAAGAACACTGAAGCTTTCTTT	CSVRTKNTEAFF
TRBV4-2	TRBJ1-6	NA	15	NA	TGTGCCAGCAGCCAAGGGCAGTTCGGGAATTCACTCCTCCACTTT	CASSQGQFGNSLLHF
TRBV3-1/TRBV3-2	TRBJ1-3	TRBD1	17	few	TGTGCCAGCAGCCAAGGGACAGGGACATCGGAGGGAAACACCATATATTTT	CASSQGTGTSEGNTIYF
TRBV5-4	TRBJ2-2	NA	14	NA	TGTGCCAACTGGAGGCAGCCCGACACCGGGGAGCTGTTTTTT	CANWRQPDTGELFF
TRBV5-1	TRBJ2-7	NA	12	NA	TGCGCCAGCAGCTGGGGCAATTACGAGCAGTACTTC	CASSWGNYEQYF
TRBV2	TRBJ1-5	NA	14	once	TGTGCCAGCAGTGAGGCGGGTAGGGTTCAGCCCCAGCATTTT	CASSEAGRVQPQHF
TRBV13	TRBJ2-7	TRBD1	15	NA	TGTGCCAGCAGCTTAGGACAGGGGGCGCACCTCGGGCAGTACTTC	CASSLGQGAHLGQYF
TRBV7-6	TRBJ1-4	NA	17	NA	TGTGCCAGCAGCTTAGATTTTTTGGCGGGGCGCAATGAAAAACTGTTTTTT	CASSLDFLAGRNEKLFF
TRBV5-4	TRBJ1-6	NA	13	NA	TGTGCCAGCAGCGGGGGGGTGCGTTCACCCCTCCACTTT	CASSGGVRSPLHF
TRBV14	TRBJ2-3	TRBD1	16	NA	TGTGCCAGCAGCCAATTAACAGGGGGCCGCACAGATACGCAGTATTTT	CASSQLTGGRTDTQYF
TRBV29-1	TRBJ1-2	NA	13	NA	TGCAGCGTTTCCGAAGTTGGAGCCTATGGCTACACCTTC	CSVSEVGAYGYTF
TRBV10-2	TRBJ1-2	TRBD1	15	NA	TGCGCCAGCAGTCCCTTCCGGGACAGGGGACATGGCTACACCTTC	CASSPFRDRGHGYTF
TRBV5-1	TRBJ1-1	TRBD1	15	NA	TGCGCCAGCAGCCGCCGGGACAGGAAGAACACTGAAGCTTTCTTT	CASSRRDRKNTEAFF
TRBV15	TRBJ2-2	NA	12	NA	TGTGCCACCAGCAGAGATGAGGGAGAGCTGTTTTTT	CATSRDEGELFF
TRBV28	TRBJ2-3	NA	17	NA	TGTGCCAGCAGTTTTCCAAGGGATCCGGGGGTCGCGGATACGCAGTATTTT	CASSFPRDPGVADTQYF